This T cell receptor beta chain is from a study of T cells in severe cutaneous drug reactions. Study-level information: Patients in acute or recovery stage gave blister fluids/cells and PBMC. Study findings and constraints: All seven CBZ-SJS/TEN blister samples shared a public TCRbeta CDR3 at mean about 15%.

The length of the CDR3 is 16 residues. CDR1 DFQATT and CDR2 SNEGSKA come from the germline V gene (reference sequence). The iRepertoire multiplex PCR system with TCR subtype-specific primers built both bulk and single-cell libraries. TCRdb reprocessed the multiplex PCR reads, keeping one entry per CDR3 protein, no DNA. This sample contains fewer than 11,000 distinct CDR3 sequences. This clonotype is labeled medium-sized based on frequency. Antigen unknown. Sequenced patients had Stevens-Johnson syndrome or toxic epidermal necrolysis caused by carbamazepine. Material: cells from a skin blister. The receptor's source is a human donor with Stevens-Johnson syndrome, a severe cutaneous drug reaction. The chain uses TRBV20-1 and TRBJ2-1; no DNA is available, so the TRBD1 call from TCRdb remains unchecked. The CDR3 reads CSAAPEGQGSYNEQFF.